The 20 T cell receptor beta chains below all came from one sample that was sequenced in a study of OX40 agonist ivuxolimab in advanced cancers. Receptors were amplified or captured by the immunoSEQ multiplex PCR assay. The source is immuneACCESS, and TCRdb retained only in-frame sequences with V and J called. Part of the clones is not carried over; for the studies checked, unresolved V genes explain less than half of this, and the remainder is unexplained. The sample profile shows under 70,000 clones; 75% to 90% of them were found once. The ten most abundant clones make up nearly 8.5% of the sample. Sequencing was performed on CD4+ or CD8+ T cells sorted from blood, taken in a trial of the OX40 agonist ivuxolimab. These receptors all come from an adult with an advanced solid tumor such as melanoma, head and neck, liver or kidney cancer.

This clone was observed a single time. CDR3 in amino acids: CASRPDGSNTGELFF. CDR3 bases: TGTGCCAGCAGACCGGACGGATCGAACACCGGGGAGCTGTTTTTT. The V gene is TRBV6-5, the J gene TRBJ2-2; no clear D. CDR3 length: 15 amino acids. Deletions cut 6 bases from V and 0 bases from J, with 11 bases between. Germline CDR1 and CDR2: MNHEY and SVGAGI.

This clone has a single count. V and J are TRBV19 and TRBJ1-5; the D gene is possibly TRBD1 (5 bases). Germline assignment: CDR1 LNHDA and CDR2 SQIVND (reference sequence). The V and J ends lost 5 bases and 5 bases respectively, with 10 bases between them. This CDR3 comprises 13 residues. The CDR3 DNA reads TGTGCCAGTAGTGCCATGACAGATCAGCCCCAGCATTTT. It specifies CASSAMTDQPQHF.

CDR3 bases: TGTGCCAGCAGTTTCACTTCACAGGGTAATGGCTACACCTTC. It specifies CASSFTSQGNGYTF. V is TRBV6-5 and J is TRBJ1-2; possibly TRBD1 for D (6 bases). The germline CDR1 and CDR2 sequences are MNHEY and SVGAGI. Trimming stripped 4 bases from V and 6 bases from J, with 15 bases between. This CDR3 region has 14 residues.

The gene calls are TRBV20-1 and TRBJ2-1, with D hard to call. Trimming removed 6 bases from V and 10 bases from J, with 13 bases in between. CDR3 size: 11 residues. Germline V CDR1 and CDR2: DFQATT, SNEGSKA (reference sequence). The CDR3 loop is CSAKAPREQFF. The CDR3 DNA reads TGCAGTGCGAAGGCCCCTCGGGAGCAGTTCTTC.

The chain has TRBV7-9 and TRBJ1-1; 7 bases are a match to TRBD1. CDR1 SEHNR and CDR2 FQNEAQ come from the germline V gene (reference sequence). CDR3 length: 15 amino acids. The junction had 8 bases not matched to a gene; V was cut back by 2 bases and J by 5 bases. CDR3 in amino acids: CASSLLGRGQTEAFF. The CDR3 DNA follows: TGTGCCAGCAGCTTATTAGGGAGGGGGCAAACTGAAGCTTTCTTT.

This rearrangement joins TRBV6-6 to TRBJ2-1; D might be TRBD2 (6 bases). The CDR3 is 15 residues long. Germline V CDR1 and CDR2: MNHNY, SVGAGI (reference sequence). The germline V and J ends were trimmed by 6 bases and 2 bases, with 14 bases remaining between them. The CDR3 protein is CASSTGTPTYNEQFF. The CDR3 DNA is TGTGCCAGCAGCACCGGGACTCCTACCTACAATGAGCAGTTCTTC.

The gene calls are TRBV6-1 and TRBJ2-5, with a weak D call TRBD2 (7 bases). The CDR3 is 17 amino acids. Germline V CDR1 and CDR2: MNHNS, SASEGT. V lost 2 bases, J lost 3 bases, and 19 bases lay in between. CDR3 coding DNA: TGTGCCAGCAGTGAAAGGGGCGGGGGCCTTGGGAAAGAGACCCAGTACTTC. Protein sequence: CASSERGGGLGKETQYF.

The chain has TRBV6-1 and TRBJ1-6, with D possibly being TRBD1 (5 bases). Deletions cut 8 bases from V and 12 bases from J, with 11 bases between. Germline CDR1 and CDR2: MNHNS and SASEGT. The CDR3 has 11 residues. The CDR3 spells CASAMGGPLHF. CDR3 nucleotide sequence: TGTGCCAGCGCCATGGGGGGACCCCTCCACTTT.

The chain joins TRBV30 to TRBJ1-2; D may be TRBD1 (5 bases). The CDR3 totals 14 residues. The V end was cut by 5 bases, the J end by 1 base, with 14 bases between. Germline V gene lookup returns CDR1 GTSNPN and CDR2 SVGIG (reference sequence). DNA of the CDR3: TGTGCCTGGGGGACGGGAGAATTTAACTATGGCTACACCTTC. Translation: CAWGTGEFNYGYTF. Full variable domain (missing parts from reference TRBV30 and TRBJ1-2): SQTIHQWPATLVQPVGSPLSLECTVEGTSNPNLYWYRQAAGRGLQLLFYSVGIGQISSEVPQNLSASRPQDRQFILSSKKLLLSDSGFYLCAWGTGEFNYGYTFGSGTRLTVV.

The rearrangement links TRBV30 to TRBJ1-1; tentatively, D is TRBD1 (6 bases). The ends were cut back, 3 bases at V and 9 bases at J, with 14 bases in the middle. This CDR3 is 12 amino acids long. CDR1 is GTSNPN, CDR2 SVGIG, per germline (reference sequence). CDR3 in amino acids: CAWRGPGTQAFF. The CDR3 DNA sequence: TGTGCCTGGAGAGGGCCCGGGACACAAGCTTTCTTT.

The genes are TRBV18 and TRBJ2-2; tentative D call: TRBD2 (6 bases). Germline V gives CDR1 KGHSH, CDR2 LQKENI. This CDR3 region has 14 residues. V gave up 6 bases and J gave up 1 base, with 9 bases separating them. The CDR3 sequence: CASSNGGNTGELFF. The CDR3 bases are TGTGCCAGCTCCAACGGGGGGAACACCGGGGAGCTGTTTTTT.

The genes are TRBV7-9 and TRBJ1-2; D remains ambiguous. Trimming removed 1 base from V and 7 bases from J, with 22 bases in between. CDR1 SEHNR and CDR2 FQNEAQ come from the germline V gene (reference sequence). This CDR3 contains 17 residues. The CDR3 DNA sequence: TGTGCCAGCAGCTTAGGACGGACTACCTCGGCCCACGGTGGCTACACCTTC. This gives the protein CASSLGRTTSAHGGYTF.

J is TRBJ1-6 and V is TRBV29-1; 9 bases agree with TRBD1. With 5 bases clipped from V and 7 bases from J, the junction kept 9 bases outside the gene matches. CDR3 length equals 15 residues. Germline V gene sequence: CDR1 SQVTM, CDR2 ANQGSEA. In nucleotides, the CDR3 is TGCAGCGTTCGTCCCGGGACAGGGACCAATTCACCCCTCCACTTT. This translates into CSVRPGTGTNSPLHF.

The chain is built from TRBV7-9 and TRBJ1-6; 7 bases match TRBD1. The junction had 14 bases not matched to a gene; V was cut back by 5 bases and J by 10 bases. In germline, CDR1 is SEHNR, CDR2 FQNEAQ (reference sequence). CDR3 length: 16 amino acids. CDR3 in amino acids: CASSTSIRDSWSPLHF. In DNA, the CDR3 is TGTGCCAGCAGCACGTCGATCCGGGACAGTTGGTCACCCCTCCACTTT.

The chain uses TRBV6-6 and TRBJ1-2; no reliable D call. The V end lost 2 bases, the J end lost 0 bases, and 4 bases lay between the germline ends. The CDR3 runs 13 residues. The germline gives CDR1 MNHNY, CDR2 SVGAGI (reference sequence). The CDR3 loop reads CASSYDTNYGYTF. The CDR3 nucleotides read TGTGCCAGCAGTTACGATACTAACTATGGCTACACCTTC.

The rearrangement uses TRBV7-2 and TRBJ2-7; 9 bases agree with TRBD1. This CDR3 spans 15 amino acids. The ends lost 6 bases at V and 1 base at J; junction bases unmatched: 7. Germline V gives CDR1 SGHTA, CDR2 FQGNSA. CDR3 in amino acids: CASSSGTGTSYEQYF. The CDR3 coding sequence is TGTGCCAGCAGTTCCGGGACAGGGACGTCCTACGAGCAGTACTTC.

V usage is TRBV9 and J usage is TRBJ2-2; weak D call: TRBD2 (6 bases). V lost 4 bases, J lost 6 bases, and 22 bases lay in between. The V gene's germline CDR1 is SGDLS and CDR2 YYNGEE. This CDR3 has 17 residues. The CDR3 spells CASSPNAGTPKAGELFF. DNA of the CDR3: TGTGCCAGCAGCCCCAACGCCGGGACTCCAAAGGCCGGGGAGCTGTTTTTT. The entire variable domain, with the rest obtained from reference TRBV9 and TRBJ2-2, is as follows: DSGVTQTPKHLITATGQRVTLRCSPRSGDLSVYWYQQSLDQGLQFLIQYYNGEERAKGNILERFSAQQFPDLHSELNLSSLELGDSALYFCASSPNAGTPKAGELFFGEGSRLTVL.

The J gene is TRBJ1-2, the V gene TRBV29-1; 7 bases agree with TRBD1. CDR3 size: 14 residues. The ends lost 3 bases at V and 2 bases at J; junction bases unmatched: 6. The germline CDR1 and CDR2 sequences are SQVTM and ANQGSEA. The DNA for the CDR3 is TGCAGCGTTGAGGGGCAGGGGGGGAACTATGGCTACACCTTC. This sequence encodes CSVEGQGGNYGYTF.

V gene TRBV28 combines with J gene TRBJ2-7, with D possibly TRBD1 on 6 matching bases. CDR1 is MDHEN and CDR2 is SYDVKM in the germline V gene. V was trimmed by 2 bases and J by 3 bases, leaving 8 bases between them. The CDR3 is 13 amino acids. CDR3 sequence reads: CASSLGQFYEQYF. In DNA, the CDR3 is TGTGCCAGCAGTTTAGGACAGTTCTACGAGCAGTACTTC. Drawing the rest from reference TRBV28 and TRBJ2-7, the complete variable domain is DVKVTQSSRYLVKRTGEKVFLECVQDMDHENMFWYRQDPGLGLRLIYFSYDVKMKEKGDIPEGYSVSREKKERFSLILESASTNQTSMYLCASSLGQFYEQYFGPGTRLTVT.

V and J are TRBV9 and TRBJ2-5; D may match TRBD1 or TRBD2 (5 bases each). V lost 3 bases to trimming and J lost 5 bases, with 17 bases between them. Germline lookup yields CDR1 SGDLS and CDR2 YYNGEE. CDR3 length equals 15 residues. The CDR3, as DNA: TGTGCCAGCAGCGACCGACACGGAGAGGGGGAGACCCAGTACTTC. Protein sequence: CASSDRHGEGETQYF.